The rows below give T cell receptor beta chains drawn from one sample of a study of blood T cells in healthy people across ages. TCRdb analysed the 5' RACE reads with MiXCR anew, one entry per CDR3 protein. The sample records 600,000 or so distinct CDR3 sequences, under 55% being singletons. Sequencing was done on a sample of blood. The receptors come from a man older than 75 in good health. CDR3s include the opening cysteine and the closing phenylalanine or tryptophan. Fields, in order: D gene, clone size, J gene, V gene, CDR3 DNA, CDR3 protein. A D gene is named only where the DNA matches it firmly. Clone size is given for some rows only: seen once, a few or many times, or a class if the clone is expanded.

D: TRBD2
size: once
J: TRBJ2-5
V: TRBV7-2
DNA: TGTGCCAGCAGCTCCGGGGGGGGCCAAGAGACCCGGTTCTTC
CDR3: CASSSGGGQETRFF

D: TRBD2
size: few
J: TRBJ2-3
V: TRBV28
DNA: TGTGCCAGCAGTACCCTTTCCAGCGGGATTTCGACAGATACGCAGTATTTT
CDR3: CASSTLSSGISTDTQYF

D: TRBD2
size: few
J: TRBJ2-5
V: TRBV20-1
DNA: TGCAGTGCTCGGTCAATAGCGGGAGGGCCCCAAGAGACCCAGTACTTC
CDR3: CSARSIAGGPQETQYF

D: TRBD2
size: once
J: TRBJ2-7
V: TRBV20-1
DNA: TGCAGTGCTAATAGCGGGAGGCTCCCGGCCGTCGACTACGAGCAGTACTTC
CDR3: CSANSGRLPAVDYEQYF

D: -
size: -
J: TRBJ1-6
V: TRBV4-2
DNA: TGTGCCAGCAGCCAAGAGACAAACCTTTCACCCCTCCACTTT
CDR3: CASSQETNLSPLHF

D: TRBD2
size: many
J: TRBJ2-3
V: TRBV7-2
DNA: TGTGCCAGCAGCGGGGGACTAGCGAGCACAGATACGCAGTATTTT
CDR3: CASSGGLASTDTQYF

D: -
size: few
J: TRBJ1-2
V: TRBV27
DNA: TGTGCCAGCAGTTTCGGGGGACTCTATGGCTACACCTTC
CDR3: CASSFGGLYGYTF

D: -
size: -
J: TRBJ2-2
V: TRBV5-1
DNA: TGCGCCAGCAGCTTGCGTGCGGGTCTGAACACCGGGGAGCTGTTTTTT
CDR3: CASSLRAGLNTGELFF

D: -
size: -
J: TRBJ2-6
V: TRBV20-1
DNA: TGCAGTGCTAGAGCGGGCAGGGCCGACTCTGGGGCCAACGTCCTGACTTTC
CDR3: CSARAGRADSGANVLTF

D: -
size: -
J: TRBJ2-7
V: TRBV20-1
DNA: TGCAGTGCTAGTCCCCCGGGACATGACGAGCAGTACTTC
CDR3: CSASPPGHDEQYF

D: -
size: -
J: TRBJ1-2
V: TRBV6-1
DNA: TGTGCCAGCAGCGAAACCCATCGTTCAGCCGGAAACTATGGCTACACCTTC
CDR3: CASSETHRSAGNYGYTF

D: -
size: few
J: TRBJ1-6
V: TRBV4-3
DNA: TGCGCCAGCAGCCAAGATCTGCAGAGCTCCTATAATTCACCCCTCCACTTT
CDR3: CASSQDLQSSYNSPLHF

D: TRBD1
size: -
J: TRBJ2-7
V: TRBV2
DNA: TGTGCCAGCAGTGAAGGGACAGGGGCTACCTACGAGCAGTACTTC
CDR3: CASSEGTGATYEQYF

D: TRBD2
size: -
J: TRBJ2-7
V: TRBV5-1
DNA: TGCGCCAGCAGCCCGGTGAGCGGGACTTTTGGGAATGAGCAGTACTTC
CDR3: CASSPVSGTFGNEQYF

D: -
size: -
J: TRBJ2-7
V: TRBV21-1
DNA: TGTGCCAGCAGCAAGCGTCAGGACAATTCCTACGAGCAGTACTTC
CDR3: CASSKRQDNSYEQYF

D: TRBD1
size: -
J: TRBJ1-2
V: TRBV5-1
DNA: TGCGCCAGCAGCTCCCAGACAGGGGGCTACGATGGCTACACCTTC
CDR3: CASSSQTGGYDGYTF

D: -
size: few
J: TRBJ2-1
V: TRBV7-2
DNA: TGTGCCAGCAGCTTAAATGTCCCCTCCTACAATGAGCAGTTCTTC
CDR3: CASSLNVPSYNEQFF

D: TRBD1
size: few
J: TRBJ2-4
V: TRBV20-1
DNA: TGCAGTGCTTTCAAAGGGGACAGGGTTTTGGAAGAGCAGTACTTC
CDR3: CSAFKGDRVLEEQYF

D: -
size: -
J: TRBJ2-7
V: TRBV4-2
DNA: TGTGCCAGCAGCCGTGGGCGCTACGAGCAGTACTTC
CDR3: CASSRGRYEQYF

D: -
size: once
J: TRBJ2-7
V: TRBV6-5
DNA: TGTGCCAGCAGTTCCACAGGGGGGGCCTCCTACGAGCAGTACTTC
CDR3: CASSSTGGASYEQYF

D: -
size: few
J: TRBJ2-4
V: TRBV28
DNA: TGTGCCAGCAGTTTTGTTGGCGCCAGGGATCCGTACTTC
CDR3: CASSFVGARDPYF

D: -
size: few
J: TRBJ2-1
V: TRBV4-1
DNA: TGCGCCAGCAGCCACGGGAGCGGGCCTCCCTCCTACAATGAGCAGTTCTTC
CDR3: CASSHGSGPPSYNEQFF